This TCR beta chain was profiled in a study of T cells expressing NK-cell markers. The germline gives CDR1 SGHAT, CDR2 FQDESV (reference sequence). The CDR3 is 15 amino acids. TCRdb re-analyzed the 5' RACE reads; it lists each CDR3 protein once, without DNA. The sample table includes a few hundred thousand distinct CDR3 sequences. This TCR was recovered from a man aged 18-70 years in good health. The sequenced sample was blood T cells: a sorted CD56 or NKG2C T cell subset, CD4+ or CD8+ T cells, or bulk PBMC T cells (not recorded which). The rearrangement links TRBV11-1 to TRBJ1-3. CDR3 sequence: CASSVASFSGNTIYF.